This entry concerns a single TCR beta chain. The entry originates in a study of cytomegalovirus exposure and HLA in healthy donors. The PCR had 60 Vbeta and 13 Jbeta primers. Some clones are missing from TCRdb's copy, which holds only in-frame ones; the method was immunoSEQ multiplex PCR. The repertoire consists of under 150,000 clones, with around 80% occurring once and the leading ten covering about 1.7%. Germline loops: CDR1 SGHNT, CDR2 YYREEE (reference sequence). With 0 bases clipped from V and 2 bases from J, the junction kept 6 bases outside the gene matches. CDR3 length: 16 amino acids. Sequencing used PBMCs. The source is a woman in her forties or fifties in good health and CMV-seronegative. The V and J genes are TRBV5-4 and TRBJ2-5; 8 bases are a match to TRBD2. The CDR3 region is CASSLAFGGGQETQYF. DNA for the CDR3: TGTGCCAGCAGCTTGGCCTTCGGGGGGGGGCAAGAGACCCAGTACTTC.